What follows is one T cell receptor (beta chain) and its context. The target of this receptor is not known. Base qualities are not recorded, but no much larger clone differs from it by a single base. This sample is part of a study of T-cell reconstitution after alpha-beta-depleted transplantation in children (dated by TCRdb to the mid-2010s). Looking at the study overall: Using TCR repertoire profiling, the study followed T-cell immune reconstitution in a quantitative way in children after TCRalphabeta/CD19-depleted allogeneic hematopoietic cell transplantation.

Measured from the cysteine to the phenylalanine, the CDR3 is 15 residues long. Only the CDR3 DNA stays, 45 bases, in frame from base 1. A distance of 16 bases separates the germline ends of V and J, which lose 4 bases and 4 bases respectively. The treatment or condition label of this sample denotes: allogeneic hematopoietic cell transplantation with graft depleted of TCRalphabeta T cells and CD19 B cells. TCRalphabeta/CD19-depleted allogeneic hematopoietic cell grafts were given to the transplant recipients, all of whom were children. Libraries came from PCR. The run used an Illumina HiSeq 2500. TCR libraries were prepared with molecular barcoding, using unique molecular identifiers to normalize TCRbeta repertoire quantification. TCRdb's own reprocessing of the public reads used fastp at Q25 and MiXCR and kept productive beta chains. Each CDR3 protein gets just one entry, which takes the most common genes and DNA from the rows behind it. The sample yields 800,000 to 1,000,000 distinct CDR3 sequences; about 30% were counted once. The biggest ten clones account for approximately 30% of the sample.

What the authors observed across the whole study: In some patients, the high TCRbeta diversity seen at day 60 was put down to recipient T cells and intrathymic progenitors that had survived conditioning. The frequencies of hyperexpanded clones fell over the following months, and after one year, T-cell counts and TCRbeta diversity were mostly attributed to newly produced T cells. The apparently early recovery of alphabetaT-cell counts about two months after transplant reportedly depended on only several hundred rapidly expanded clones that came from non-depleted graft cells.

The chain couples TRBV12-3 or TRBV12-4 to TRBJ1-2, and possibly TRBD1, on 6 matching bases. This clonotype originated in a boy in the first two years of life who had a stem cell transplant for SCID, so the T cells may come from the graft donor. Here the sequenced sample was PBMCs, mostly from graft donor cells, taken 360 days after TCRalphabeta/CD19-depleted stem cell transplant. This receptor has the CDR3 CASSSPKTGFYGYTF. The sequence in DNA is TGTGCCAGCAGTTCCCCCAAGACAGGCTTCTATGGCTACACCTTC.